These T cell receptor beta chains were read from a single sample in a study of human T cells and chemical hapten exposure. TCRdb re-called the RACE reads through MiXCR, storing one row per CDR3 protein. The table records approximately 77,000 distinct CDR3 sequences, approximately 8% of them present only once. The sample here was whole blood, taken in connection with sensitization to the hapten diphenylcyclopropenone (DPC). The source is a woman aged 25 to 39 with alopecia areata. Some clones in this sample may be carry-over from other donors' samples. Each CDR3 is given with its conserved first and last residue. D genes are given only for firm matches. Part of the rows lack a size; the others show once, few, many or a class for expanded clones.

cdr3_aa	cdr3_nt	cdr3_length	d_call	v_call	j_call	clone_size
CASSARRGGELTGELFF	TGTGCCAGCAGTGCCCGGAGGGGGGGGGAATTGACCGGGGAGCTGTTTTTT	17	-	TRBV12-3/TRBV12-4	TRBJ2-2	-
CASRMLGLGRDTQYF	TGTGCCAGCAGAATGCTGGGGTTGGGTCGAGATACGCAGTATTTT	15	-	TRBV11-2	TRBJ2-3	few
CASSLKGGGTDTQYF	TGTGCCAGCAGCTTAAAAGGGGGCGGCACAGATACGCAGTATTTT	15	TRBD1	TRBV7-9	TRBJ2-3	many
CASRDTLQGFFSGNTIYF	TGTGCCAGCAGGGATACATTACAGGGGTTTTTCTCTGGAAACACCATATATTTT	18	TRBD1	TRBV12-3/TRBV12-4	TRBJ1-3	few
CSVEDGAGRETQYF	TGCAGCGTTGAAGATGGAGCGGGAAGAGAGACCCAGTACTTC	14	TRBD2	TRBV29-1	TRBJ2-5	few
CSVELDSGGYTF	TGCAGCGTTGAATTAGACTCGGGCGGCTACACCTTC	12	-	TRBV29-1	TRBJ1-2	-
CASSEFGNEQFF	TGTGCCAGCAGTGAATTCGGAAATGAGCAGTTCTTC	12	-	TRBV25-1	TRBJ2-1	many
CASGWHVSGVSYEQYF	TGTGCTAGTGGTTGGCATGTCAGCGGGGTCTCCTACGAGCAGTACTTC	16	TRBD2	TRBV12-5	TRBJ2-7	many
CASRPGSGANVLTF	TGTGCCAGCAGACCAGGATCTGGGGCCAACGTCCTGACTTTC	14	-	TRBV21-1	TRBJ2-6	-
CASSESIEVNEQFF	TGCGCCAGCAGTGAGTCGATAGAAGTAAATGAGCAGTTCTTC	14	-	TRBV10-1	TRBJ2-1	many
CASSGTNTEAFF	TGTGCCAGCTCCGGCACGAACACTGAAGCTTTCTTT	12	-	TRBV18	TRBJ1-1	many
CASSEAFGQGARQPQHF	TGTGCCAGCAGTGAAGCGTTTGGACAGGGGGCGCGTCAGCCCCAGCATTTT	17	TRBD1	TRBV6-1	TRBJ1-5	many
CASSTGQGGQPQHF	TGCGCCAGCAGCACGGGACAGGGAGGACAGCCCCAGCATTTT	14	TRBD1	TRBV5-1	TRBJ1-5	many
CASSYDREQFF	TGTGCCAGCAGTTACGACAGGGAGCAGTTCTTC	11	-	TRBV6-6	TRBJ2-1	few
CASSYTGSWTEAFF	TGTGCCAGCAGTTATACAGGGTCATGGACTGAAGCTTTCTTT	14	-	TRBV6-1	TRBJ1-1	-
CASQGGDEQFF	TGTGCCAGCCAAGGGGGAGATGAGCAGTTCTTC	11	-	TRBV7-3	TRBJ2-1	few
CASSSPSSRTEQFF	TGTGCCAGCAGCTCCCCTTCTAGTCGCACTGAGCAGTTCTTC	14	-	TRBV7-2	TRBJ2-1	many
CASGDNAYGYTF	TGTGCCAGCGGAGACAACGCCTATGGCTACACCTTC	12	-	TRBV6-5	TRBJ1-2	many
CASTGDAKTQYF	TGTGCCAGCACAGGGGACGCGAAGACCCAGTACTTC	12	-	TRBV2	TRBJ2-5	many
CASSFGGTYGYTF	TGCGCCAGCAGCTTCGGCGGAACCTATGGCTACACCTTC	13	-	TRBV5-1	TRBJ1-2	many
CASSLSWDRVYGYTF	TGTGCCAGCAGCTTGTCCTGGGACAGAGTCTATGGCTACACCTTC	15	TRBD1	TRBV7-2	TRBJ1-2	many
CAGSEMGDTGELFF	TGTGCCGGCAGTGAAATGGGAGACACCGGGGAGCTGTTTTTT	14	-	TRBV6-1	TRBJ2-2	-
CSASHDRGCSYGYTF	TGCAGTGCTAGTCATGACAGGGGTTGTAGCTATGGCTACACCTTC	15	TRBD1	TRBV20-1	TRBJ1-2	-
CAWSDPGLNTEAFF	TGTGCCTGGAGTGACCCGGGGCTGAACACTGAAGCTTTCTTT	14	-	TRBV30	TRBJ1-1	few
CASSVEDRLGVLNTEAFF	TGTGCCAGCAGCGTAGAGGATCGTCTGGGTGTTTTGAACACTGAAGCTTTCTTT	18	-	TRBV9	TRBJ1-1	many
CASSLLGTSVSPGELFF	TGTGCCAGCAGCTTACTGGGGACTAGCGTCAGCCCCGGGGAGCTGTTTTTT	17	TRBD2	TRBV7-9	TRBJ2-2	few
CASQHLSGGAGREKTQYF	TGCGCCAGCCAACACCTTAGCGGGGGGGCCGGTCGGGAGAAGACCCAGTACTTC	18	TRBD2	TRBV5-1	TRBJ2-5	many
CASSEGGTDTQYF	TGCGCCAGCAGTGAGGGGGGCACAGATACGCAGTATTTT	13	-	TRBV10-2	TRBJ2-3	many
CASSRLAGGSTDTQYF	TGTGCCAGCAGCCGACTAGCGGGGGGTAGCACAGATACGCAGTATTTT	16	TRBD2	TRBV7-6	TRBJ2-3	few
CASSKIAGGETQYF	TGTGCCAGCAGTAAGATAGCGGGGGGGGAGACCCAGTACTTC	14	TRBD2	TRBV6-2/TRBV6-3	TRBJ2-5	many
CASSILRQGNIHGYTF	TGTGCCAGCAGCATCCTACGTCAGGGAAATATACATGGCTACACCTTC	16	-	TRBV2	TRBJ1-2	few
CASSLMTSGRETQYF	TGTGCCAGCAGTTTGATGACTAGCGGACGAGAGACCCAGTACTTC	15	TRBD2	TRBV6-5	TRBJ2-5	many
CASSPLLTQGGRNQPQHF	TGTGCCAGCAGCCCACTCCTGACCCAAGGGGGTCGCAATCAGCCCCAGCATTTT	18	-	TRBV7-8	TRBJ1-5	many
CAWKAEETQYF	TGTGCCTGGAAGGCGGAAGAGACCCAGTACTTC	11	-	TRBV30	TRBJ2-5	many
CASSTVKTGGNSPLHF	TGTGCCAGCAGCACCGTCAAGACAGGCGGTAATTCACCCCTCCACTTT	16	-	TRBV5-6	TRBJ1-6	many
CASSLGAGVGPQHF	TGTGCCAGCAGTTTAGGGGCAGGGGTCGGCCCCCAGCATTTT	14	-	TRBV27	TRBJ1-5	-
CASSYSEGFGFYEQYF	TGTGCCAGCAGTTACTCCGAAGGGTTCGGATTCTACGAGCAGTACTTC	16	-	TRBV6-2/TRBV6-3	TRBJ2-7	many
CASSETHRNQPQHF	TGTGCCAGCAGTGAAACTCACAGAAATCAGCCCCAGCATTTT	14	-	TRBV12-3/TRBV12-4	TRBJ1-5	-
CASSDWRGGSETQYF	TGTGCCAGCAGTGATTGGCGGGGGGGCTCTGAGACCCAGTACTTC	15	TRBD2	TRBV2	TRBJ2-5	few
CASSEPGYTGELFF	TGTGCCAGCAGTGAGCCAGGTTACACCGGGGAGCTGTTTTTT	14	-	TRBV2	TRBJ2-2	many
CASSSRPSGRGGSYGYTF	TGTGCCAGCAGCTCCCGGCCGTCAGGGAGGGGAGGTTCCTATGGCTACACCTTC	18	-	TRBV7-8	TRBJ1-2	many
CSVNKDSTIYF	TGCAGTGTTAATAAGGACAGCACCATATATTTT	11	-	TRBV20-1	TRBJ1-3	few
CSVEGQNTEAFF	TGCAGCGTTGAGGGGCAGAACACTGAAGCTTTCTTT	12	-	TRBV29-1	TRBJ1-1	many
CSAIRQGSGNTIYF	TGCAGTGCTATCCGGCAGGGCTCTGGAAACACCATATATTTT	14	-	TRBV20-1	TRBJ1-3	-
CASSLSAGQEYF	TGTGCCAGCAGTTTATCGGCCGGACAGGAGTACTTC	12	TRBD1	TRBV28	TRBJ2-7	many